This T cell receptor beta chain was obtained from a study of neoadjuvant anti-PD-1 for oral cavity cancer. Overall study: Patients without progression got a fourth dose around day 43. Study conclusions and caveats: Only a few patients per response group were TCR-analyzed; validation needed.

The V gene lost 3 bases and the J gene lost 0 bases, with 12 bases spanning the gap. The CDR3 has 15 amino acids. Germline-derived CDR1 and CDR2 are MNHNS and SASEGT. Data came from immunoSEQ multiplex PCR; TCRdb stores just in-frame clones and leaves some out. The sample gives just under 70,000 clones, 80% to 90% of which show up once; around 3.7% is in the top ten. This sample's time point: after neoadjuvant nivolumab, at surgical resection. Analysis of PBMCs was direct, with no culture step. A remark on this clone: Its specificity is not known.

Specimen: PBMCs, collected after nivolumab (anti-PD-1) treatment. The sequence was obtained from a person aged 40 to 85 with oral cavity squamous cell carcinoma. This chain uses TRBV6-1 with TRBJ2-7; D perhaps matches TRBD2 (6 bases). Here the CDR3 reads CASSDPGGSSYEQYF. DNA of the CDR3: TGTGCCAGCAGTGACCCCGGGGGAAGCTCCTACGAGCAGTACTTC.